These 29 T cell receptor beta chains came from one sample sequenced in a study of T cell responses to AZD1222 COVID-19 vaccine. Repertoires were generated with immunoSEQ multiplex PCR, while TCRdb's copy carries only in-frame clones and drops some. The table includes some 100,000 clones, approximately 87% detected once. The input for sequencing was peripheral blood, taken on day 0 of AZD1222 vaccination. The receptor set was obtained from an adult in good health.

CDR3 in DNA: TGTGCCACCAGCAGAGTCGGGAGTGGCTACACCTTC. Amino acids: CATSRVGSGYTF. The chain uses TRBV15 and TRBJ1-2; D gene unclear. This CDR3 is built from 12 residues. V was trimmed by 1 base and J by 7 bases, leaving 7 bases between them. The germline gives CDR1 LNHNV, CDR2 YYDKDF (reference sequence).

The sample holds one count of this clone. Here the CDR3 reads CASSQDLTGGGYGYTF. The CDR3 DNA reads TGTGCCAGCAGCCAAGATTTGACAGGGGGCGGTTATGGCTACACCTTC. This rearrangement joins TRBV3-1 (or the pseudogene TRBV3-2) to TRBJ1-2, with 10 nucleotides matching TRBD1. CDR1 LGHDT and CDR2 YNNKEL come from the germline V gene (reference sequence). This CDR3 has 16 residues. After removal of 0 bases from V and 5 bases from J, the junction contained 6 bases not matched to a gene.

The CDR3 loop reads CASSQDPTSGDHTQYF. The CDR3 DNA follows: TGTGCCAGCAGCCAAGACCCCACTAGCGGGGACCATACGCAGTATTTT. The V gene is TRBV3-1 (or the pseudogene TRBV3-2), the J gene TRBJ2-3; 10 nucleotides agree with TRBD2. Germline V gene lookup returns CDR1 LGHDT and CDR2 YNNKEL (reference sequence). Trimming cost V 0 bases and J 7 bases; bases outside gene matches: 7. The CDR3 has 16 residues.

The rearrangement links TRBV6-1 to TRBJ2-7; maybe TRBD1 (6 bases). Germline-derived CDR1 and CDR2 are MNHNS and SASEGT. Trimming stripped 2 bases from V and 3 bases from J, with 14 bases between. The CDR3 loop spans 15 amino acids. The DNA of the CDR3 is TGTGCCAGCAGTGAAAGGGCAGGGGCCCTCTACGAGCAGTACTTC. As protein: CASSERAGALYEQYF.

This clone showed up just a few times. The rearrangement joins TRBV9 to TRBJ2-7; 9 nucleotides agree with TRBD1. Germline V gives CDR1 SGDLS, CDR2 YYNGEE. V was clipped by 0 bases and J by 3 bases; unmatched bases: 7. The CDR3 runs 16 residues. In DNA form, the CDR3 reads TGTGCCAGCAGCGTAGCTTCGGGACAGGGCCTCTACGAGCAGTACTTC. Its protein is CASSVASGQGLYEQYF. Full variable domain (missing parts from reference TRBV9 and TRBJ2-7): DSGVTQTPKHLITATGQRVTLRCSPRSGDLSVYWYQQSLDQGLQFLIQYYNGEERAKGNILERFSAQQFPDLHSELNLSSLELGDSALYFCASSVASGQGLYEQYFGPGTRLTVT.

J is TRBJ1-2 and V is TRBV12-3 or TRBV12-4; D call uncertain. V dropped 2 bases and J dropped 2 bases, with 6 bases sitting between them. CDR3 length: 13 residues. This chain's CDR3 is CASSLIPNYGYTF. CDR3 DNA: TGTGCCAGCAGTTTAATACCGAACTATGGCTACACCTTC.

The chain combines TRBV7-9 with TRBJ1-5; D gene unclear. Germline V gene lookup returns CDR1 SEHNR and CDR2 FQNEAQ (reference sequence). Trimming cost V 1 base and J 6 bases, with 7 bases left between them. CDR3 size: 13 residues. CDR3 coding DNA: TGTGCCAGCAGCTTAGACGGAATTCAGCCCCAGCATTTT. This codes for CASSLDGIQPQHF.

J is TRBJ2-7 and V is TRBV25-1; D may be TRBD1 (6 bases). The CDR3 runs to 14 residues. The V gene lost 2 bases and the J gene lost 6 bases, with 14 bases spanning the gap. CDR1 is MGHDK, CDR2 SYGVNS, per germline. CDR3 residues: CASSEPGVRGEQYF. The CDR3 bases are TGTGCCAGCAGTGAACCAGGGGTGAGGGGCGAGCAGTACTTC.

V is TRBV19 and J is TRBJ2-3; TRBD1 is a possible D gene (6 bases). Trimming took 4 bases from V and 5 from J, leaving 22 bases between them. Per the germline V gene, CDR1 is LNHDA and CDR2 is SQIVND (reference sequence). The CDR3 extends over 17 amino acids. Here the CDR3 DNA reads TGTGCCAGTAGTACGACCAGGGACGGCAGGGGTGAAGATACGCAGTATTTT. Protein: CASSTTRDGRGEDTQYF.

V gene TRBV6-5 combines with J gene TRBJ2-1; the match to TRBD2 covers 11 bases. With 6 bases clipped from V and 9 bases from J, the junction kept 10 bases outside the gene matches. Germline V gene sequence: CDR1 MNHEY, CDR2 SVGAGI. The CDR3 consists of 15 residues. CDR3 bases: TGTGCCAGCAGGGATAGGACTAGCGGGCGGGGTGAGCAGTTCTTC. Its translation is CASRDRTSGRGEQFF.

The chain joins TRBV14 to TRBJ1-4, with 7 bases that match TRBD1. V shed 4 bases and J 0 bases; nucleotides not matched to a gene: 8. The germline V gene has CDR1 SGHDN and CDR2 FVKESK. CDR3 length: 17 amino acids. The CDR3 region has the DNA TGTGCCAGCAGCCTACGACAGGGAATTGCAACTAATGAAAAACTGTTTTTT. Translating it yields CASSLRQGIATNEKLFF.

The chain carries TRBV18 and TRBJ1-1; D may be TRBD1 (6 bases). Trimming cost V 6 bases and J 5 bases, with 19 bases left between them. CDR1 and CDR2 (germline): KGHSH, LQKENI. This CDR3 is built from 15 residues. The CDR3 is CASSLVGGRETEAFF. CDR3 nucleotide sequence: TGTGCCAGCTCCCTCGTGGGGGGGCGAGAAACTGAAGCTTTCTTT.

The chain combines TRBV18 with TRBJ1-5; TRBD1 matches 10 bases. The V and J ends lost 4 bases and 7 bases, in that order; junction bases with no gene match: 10. CDR3 length equals 16 residues. The germline V gene has CDR1 KGHSH and CDR2 LQKENI. CDR3 coding DNA: TGTGCCAGCTCACTAACGACAGGGGGCAATCGCCAGCCCCAGCATTTT. It encodes CASSLTTGGNRQPQHF.

This chain joins TRBV19 and TRBJ2-3; either TRBD1 or TRBD2 may fit D (6 bases each). Trimming took 6 bases from V and 3 from J, leaving 13 bases between them. The germline CDR1 and CDR2 sequences are LNHDA and SQIVND (reference sequence). CDR3 length: 14 residues. CDR3 DNA sequence: TGTGCCAGTAGAATCGGGGGCTTAACAGATACGCAGTATTTT. Translating it yields CASRIGGLTDTQYF.

This clone was seen a few times. This chain uses TRBV7-2 with TRBJ2-5; TRBD2 is a possible D gene (5 bases). Looked up from germline, CDR1 is SGHTA and CDR2 is FQGNSA. With 1 base removed from V and 5 bases from J, the gap between germline ends came to 14 bases. This CDR3 spans 15 amino acids. The DNA of the CDR3 is TGTGCCAGCAGCTTAGAGGCGGGTCGCACGGAGACCCAGTACTTC. Protein: CASSLEAGRTETQYF.

The chain uses TRBV7-2 and TRBJ2-3, with a possible D match to TRBD1 (6 bases). Germline V gene sequence: CDR1 SGHTA, CDR2 FQGNSA. V lost 5 bases, J lost 2 bases, and 14 bases lay in between. The CDR3 has 15 amino acids. The chain's CDR3 is CASSPQGTNTDTQYF. The CDR3 coding sequence is TGTGCCAGCAGCCCACAGGGTACAAACACAGATACGCAGTATTTT.

The chain employs TRBV6-4 and TRBJ2-1; D call uncertain. The CDR3 is made up of 15 amino acids. Trimming shortened V by 3 bases and J by 0 bases, and 9 bases separated the two germline ends. The germline gives CDR1 MRHNA, CDR2 SNTAGT. The CDR3 region is CASSENSRSYNEQFF. The DNA of the CDR3 is TGTGCCAGCAGTGAAAACAGTCGCTCCTACAATGAGCAGTTCTTC.

This chain connects TRBV9 to TRBJ1-1; 7 bases agree with TRBD1. This CDR3 has 17 amino acids. Germline V gene data show CDR1 as SGDLS and CDR2 as YYNGEE. The V segment lost 4 bases and the J segment 1 base; nucleotides outside the gene matches: 13. The CDR3 region is CASSPRGDRATNTEAFF. In DNA, the CDR3 is TGTGCCAGCAGCCCCCGGGGAGACAGGGCAACGAACACTGAAGCTTTCTTT. Supplemented by reference TRBV9 and TRBJ1-1, the full variable domain reads DSGVTQTPKHLITATGQRVTLRCSPRSGDLSVYWYQQSLDQGLQFLIQYYNGEERAKGNILERFSAQQFPDLHSELNLSSLELGDSALYFCASSPRGDRATNTEAFFGQGTRLTVV.

The chain combines TRBV4-1 with TRBJ1-6, with TRBD1 matching over 8 bases. Germline V CDR1 and CDR2: MGHRA, YSYEKL. V shed 0 bases and J 9 bases; nucleotides not matched to a gene: 13. The CDR3 is 18 amino acids. Written as DNA, the CDR3 is TGCGCCAGCAGCCAAGATAGAGCTAGGACAGGGCGAGCTTCACCCCTCCACTTT. Translating it yields CASSQDRARTGRASPLHF.

This sequence joins TRBV2 and TRBJ1-6, with D possibly matching TRBD1 (6 bases). The V end lost 2 bases, the J end lost 7 bases, and 12 bases lay between the germline ends. CDR1 and CDR2 (germline): SNHLY, FYNNEI. The CDR3 has 15 residues. The CDR3 DNA sequence: TGTGCCAGCAGTGAATTCCCAGGGGCCAATTCACCCCTCCACTTT. This encodes CASSEFPGANSPLHF.

The V and J genes are TRBV6-5 and TRBJ2-2; D possibly matches TRBD1 or TRBD2 (5 bases each). Trimming pared 10 bases from V and 0 bases from J, leaving 9 bases between. Germline V gene data show CDR1 as MNHEY and CDR2 as SVGAGI. The CDR3 has 13 amino acids. CDR3: CATGTANTGELFF. For the CDR3, the DNA is TGTGCCACCGGGACGGCGAACACCGGGGAGCTGTTTTTT.

The chain joins TRBV6-5 to TRBJ2-1; 8 bases match TRBD1. With V trimmed by 2 bases and J by 6 bases, 9 bases remained unmatched. Germline assignment: CDR1 MNHEY and CDR2 SVGAGI. The CDR3 contains 16 residues. CDR3 nucleotide sequence: TGTGCCAGCAGTTACGGGTCCGCAGGGGGCCGCAATGAGCAGTTCTTC. It encodes CASSYGSAGGRNEQFF.

This chain connects TRBV5-4 to TRBJ1-6; D not certain. Trimming cost V 2 bases and J 8 bases, with 11 bases left between them. The CDR3 length is 14 residues. Germline CDR1 and CDR2: SGHNT and YYREEE (reference sequence). The CDR3 DNA is TGTGCCAGCAGCTTAACAGCAGAGGATTCACCCCTCCACTTT. Its protein product is CASSLTAEDSPLHF.

V is TRBV14 and J is TRBJ1-2; weak D call: TRBD1 (6 bases). This CDR3 has 15 residues. Per germline, CDR1 SGHDN and CDR2 FVKESK. The V end lost 3 bases, the J end lost 3 bases, and 14 bases lay between the germline ends. The CDR3 sequence is CASSQLQGNHYGYTF. CDR3 sequence (DNA): TGTGCCAGCAGCCAGCTACAGGGAAACCACTATGGCTACACCTTC.

The chain uses TRBV19 and TRBJ2-1, with a possible D match to TRBD2 (6 bases). V was shortened by 5 bases and J by 3 bases, with 17 bases between the two germline ends. The CDR3 sequence is 16 residues long. The V gene's germline CDR1 is LNHDA and CDR2 SQIVND (reference sequence). CDR3 residues: CASSPGGSGYYNEQFF. The CDR3 DNA reads TGTGCCAGTAGTCCCGGTGGTAGCGGATACTACAATGAGCAGTTCTTC. Full variable domain (missing parts from reference TRBV19 and TRBJ2-1): DGGITQSPKYLFRKEGQNVTLSCEQNLNHDAMYWYRQDPGQGLRLIYYSQIVNDFQKGDIAEGYSVSREKKESFPLTVTSAQKNPTAFYLCASSPGGSGYYNEQFFGPGTRLTVL.

The rearrangement joins TRBV5-1 to TRBJ2-7, with a weak D call TRBD2 (6 bases). CDR3 length equals 14 residues. Trimming pared 4 bases from V and 0 bases from J, leaving 11 bases between. Germline CDR1 is SGHRS and CDR2 is YFSETQ. The CDR3 loop is CASSHGGSSYEQYF. The CDR3 bases are TGCGCCAGCAGCCACGGGGGATCCTCCTACGAGCAGTACTTC.

V usage is TRBV7-3 and J usage is TRBJ2-3, with 7 bases fitting TRBD2. The germline gives CDR1 SGHTA, CDR2 FQGTGA. This CDR3 is built from 15 residues. The ends lost 4 bases at V and 4 bases at J; junction bases unmatched: 8. The CDR3 sequence is CASSSGRAGPDTQYF. CDR3 nucleotide sequence: TGTGCCAGCAGCTCGGGGCGAGCGGGGCCAGATACGCAGTATTTT.

This rearrangement joins TRBV18 to TRBJ1-2; no firm D call. Germline CDR1 reads KGHSH; CDR2 reads LQKENI. The CDR3 spans 17 residues. Trimming removed 3 bases from V and 3 bases from J, with 20 bases in between. The CDR3 is CASSPQPIQALDYGYTF. As DNA, the CDR3 is TGTGCCAGCTCACCGCAACCCATCCAGGCGTTAGACTATGGCTACACCTTC.

The chain has TRBV11-2 and TRBJ2-3; D may correspond to TRBD1 or TRBD2 (7 bases each). The CDR3 extends over 17 amino acids. Trimming pared 5 bases from V and 0 bases from J, leaving 18 bases between. The germline gives CDR1 SGHAT, CDR2 FQNNGV. The CDR3 here is CASSPSRGGLSTDTQYF. CDR3 nucleotides: TGTGCCAGCAGCCCTAGCAGGGGGGGCTTGAGCACAGATACGCAGTATTTT.